The T cell receptor (beta chain) described here comes from a study of cytomegalovirus exposure and HLA in healthy donors. Background on the study: Inside one of the first data releases sat roughly 80 million unique TCRs taken from HLA-typed donors.

The sample holds a few counts of this clone. Its matching antigen is unknown. The PCR was carried out with 60 Vbeta primers and 13 Jbeta primers. Profiled with immunoSEQ multiplex PCR; TCRdb holds only in-frame clones, not every one. The table lists about 120,000 clones, about three fifths of them singletons, with 8% to 10% in the top ten. Study results and limitations: There were fewer than 200 TCR beta chains listed as cytomegalovirus-associated. Roughly uniform depth of sequencing across donors was assumed in presence/absence analyses.

The CDR3 is 15 amino acids. V was cut by 3 bases and J by 5 bases, with 13 bases left in between. Germline loops: CDR1 MNHNS, CDR2 SASEGT. The sequence came from a man aged 35 to 55 in good health and CMV-seropositive. The chain combines TRBV6-1 with TRBJ1-4; unclear D gene. Specimen: PBMCs. The CDR3 DNA reads as TGTGCCAGCAGTGAGCGGTGGAAAATAAATGAAAAACTGTTTTTT. It translates to CASSERWKINEKLFF.